Listed here are 10 T cell receptor beta chains from one sample, sequenced in a study of cytomegalovirus exposure and HLA in healthy donors. 13 Jbeta primers and 60 Vbeta primers were used for the PCR. Clones were read by immunoSEQ multiplex PCR, and TCRdb kept only the in-frame ones, dropping some. The sample lists 160,000 or so clones; about 80% were seen once. The source material was PBMCs. These receptors were collected from a man aged 18 to 29 in good health and CMV-seropositive.

This clone was counted only a few times. The chain links TRBV4-1 to TRBJ1-4; no firm D call. CDR1 is MGHRA and CDR2 is YSYEKL in the germline V gene. Trimming stripped 7 bases from V and 5 bases from J, with 17 bases between. The CDR3 is 15 amino acids. CDR3 sequence reads: CASISGEGLNEKLFF. For the CDR3, the DNA is TGCGCCAGCATCTCCGGGGAGGGCTTAAATGAAAAACTGTTTTTT.

The rearrangement links TRBV29-1 to TRBJ2-1, with TRBD1 as a possible D gene (5 bases). CDR3 length equals 16 residues. V was trimmed by 0 bases and J by 2 bases, leaving 14 bases between them. Per germline, CDR1 SQVTM and CDR2 ANQGSEA. CDR3: CSVEDWMTVPYNEQFF. The CDR3 coding sequence is TGCAGCGTTGAAGATTGGATGACAGTTCCCTACAATGAGCAGTTCTTC.

The chain has TRBV19 and TRBJ1-5, with D tentatively TRBD1 (5 bases). V lost 5 bases and J 7 bases, leaving 12 bases between the germline ends. This CDR3 spans 13 amino acids. Per the germline V gene, CDR1 is LNHDA and CDR2 is SQIVND (reference sequence). The chain's CDR3 is CASSSGVAQPQHF. The CDR3 DNA reads as TGTGCCAGTAGTTCGGGGGTAGCACAGCCCCAGCATTTT.

This clone was seen once. This chain uses TRBV6-1 with TRBJ2-7; D is possibly TRBD1 (5 bases). V lost 8 bases and J lost 5, with 13 bases in between. The CDR3 has 12 amino acids. Germline V gene sequence: CDR1 MNHNS, CDR2 SASEGT. Here the CDR3 DNA reads TGTGCCAGCTGCATCTGGGGCGACGAGCAGTACTTC. It codes for CASCIWGDEQYF.

This clone has a single count. The genes are TRBV15 and TRBJ2-1; 7 nucleotides line up with TRBD2. This CDR3 is built from 15 residues. Germline loops: CDR1 LNHNV, CDR2 YYDKDF (reference sequence). The V and J ends lost 1 base and 5 bases, in that order; junction bases with no gene match: 5. The CDR3 DNA sequence: TGTGCCACCAGCAGAGGTCGGGGGGTCAACAATGAGCAGTTCTTC. It codes for CATSRGRGVNNEQFF.

CDR3 bases: TGTGCCAGCAGCACCGACAGGGAGAGCACTGAAGCTTTCTTT. Translating gives CASSTDRESTEAFF. The V call is TRBV7-8, the J call TRBJ1-1; 7 bases map to TRBD1. CDR3 length: 14 amino acids. The junction had 7 bases not matched to a gene; V was cut back by 5 bases and J by 4 bases. The germline CDR1 and CDR2 sequences are SGHVS and FQNEAQ.

The CDR3 here is CAIKAGTPITEAFF. The CDR3 DNA follows: TGTGCCATCAAGGCGGGGACCCCCATCACTGAAGCTTTCTTT. The chain joins TRBV10-3 to TRBJ1-1, with D possibly TRBD1 on 5 matching bases. The CDR3 length is 14 residues. Germline V CDR1 and CDR2: ENHRY, SYGVKD. V was cut by 7 bases and J by 4 bases, with 16 bases left in between.

The rearrangement uses TRBV4-3 and TRBJ2-1; TRBD1 matches at 7 bases. The length of the CDR3 is 17 residues. The germline V gene encodes CDR1 LGHNA and CDR2 YSLEER. V dropped 3 bases and J dropped 4; count of bases not matched to a gene: 12. As DNA, the CDR3 is TGCGCCAGCAGCCACCACACATTTAGACAGGGATACAATGAGCAGTTCTTC. Residues: CASSHHTFRQGYNEQFF.

This chain joins TRBV5-1 and TRBJ2-1, with a weak D call TRBD1 (6 bases). Germline CDR1 SGHRS, CDR2 YFSETQ. The CDR3 has 17 amino acids. The V end lost 4 bases, the J end lost 0 bases, and 17 bases lay between the germline ends. CDR3 protein: CASSTQATGYSYNEQFF. CDR3 coding DNA: TGCGCCAGCAGCACACAAGCGACAGGCTACTCCTACAATGAGCAGTTCTTC.

CDR3 DNA: TGTGCCAGCAGCTTAGCTCCCTACCCGAGGAATGAGCAGTTCTTC. Protein sequence: CASSLAPYPRNEQFF. This rearrangement joins TRBV7-6 to TRBJ2-1; D unclear. This CDR3 has 15 residues. Germline CDR1 is SGHVS and CDR2 is FNYEAQ. Trimming cost V 0 bases and J 7 bases, with 13 bases left between them.